The next 30 T cell receptor beta chains were all read from a single sample in a study of regulatory T cells in long-lasting Graves disease. Construction of TCR beta libraries relied on iRepertoire HTBI primers and on Arm-PCR targeting CDR3 regions. TCRdb re-called the multiplex PCR reads through MiXCR, storing one row per CDR3 protein. This sample has more than 300,000 distinct CDR3 sequences; about an eighth occur once, and the top ten carry approximately 20%. Indicated time point: newly diagnosed GD, antithyroid drugs for less than 3 months. PBMCs were the source of the RNA used for TCR sequencing. The sample was also reused in another study, on T cells in Graves' hyperthyroidism and ophthalmopathy.

The sample in question was peripheral blood mononuclear cells (PBMCs), obtained at new diagnosis, from a patient treated with antithyroid drugs. These receptors originate from a woman between 18 and 30 years old with Graves disease.

Many counts were recorded for this clonotype. The chain is built from TRBV7-9 and TRBJ2-7; no definite D call. The CDR3 is 13 residues long. The V gene's germline CDR1 is SEHNR and CDR2 FQNEAQ (reference sequence). V lost 5 bases to trimming and J lost 3 bases, with 11 bases between them. CDR3 amino acids: CASSQRLGYEQYF. CDR3 nucleotides: TGTGCCAGCAGCCAAAGACTCGGCTACGAGCAGTACTTC.

This clonotype appeared many times. V gene TRBV15 combines with J gene TRBJ1-1; D uncertain. V lost 3 bases and J lost 4, with 9 bases in between. The germline CDR1 and CDR2 sequences are LNHNV and YYDKDF (reference sequence). CDR3 size: 13 residues. CDR3 nucleotides: TGTGCCACCAGCAGCCTAGAGCCCACTGAAGCTTTCTTT. Its translation is CATSSLEPTEAFF.

This clonotype was counted many times. The chain links TRBV5-1 to TRBJ2-1; no firm D call. This CDR3 is built from 14 residues. V was trimmed by 5 bases and J by 8 bases, leaving 17 bases between them. Looked up from germline, CDR1 is SGHRS and CDR2 is YFSETQ. CDR3 sequence reads: CASRRIGERDEQFF. CDR3 nucleotides: TGCGCCAGCAGGAGAATCGGAGAAAGGGATGAGCAGTTCTTC.

This clonotype was seen only a few times. This chain connects TRBV7-2 to TRBJ1-1, with 8 positions matching TRBD1. Germline V gives CDR1 SGHTA, CDR2 FQGNSA. The CDR3 loop spans 15 amino acids. Unmatched junction bases numbered 12, after V lost 5 bases and J lost 7 bases. Here the CDR3 DNA reads TGTGCCAGCAGCCTCAGGACAGGGTCCTTGAATGAAGCTTTCTTT. The encoded protein is CASSLRTGSLNEAFF.

This clonotype was observed at least ten times. The CDR3, as DNA: TGTGCCAGCAGCTTATGGGGGACTCACACAGATACGCAGTATTTT. Its translation is CASSLWGTHTDTQYF. J is TRBJ2-3 and V is TRBV7-9; a possible D gene is TRBD2 (6 bases). Trimming removed 2 bases from V and 2 bases from J, with 11 bases in between. Germline assignment: CDR1 SEHNR and CDR2 FQNEAQ (reference sequence). This CDR3 is 15 amino acids long.

This clonotype has a handful of counts. The gene calls are TRBV9 and TRBJ2-3; no firm D call. V lost 3 bases and J 14 bases, leaving 16 bases between the germline ends. Germline V CDR1 and CDR2: SGDLS, YYNGEE. The CDR3 totals 12 residues. CDR3 coding DNA: TGTGCCAGCAGCGGCCTCCAGGATCGAAGGTATTTT. Protein product: CASSGLQDRRYF.

This chain joins TRBV29-1 and TRBJ2-2, with D unclear. This CDR3 comprises 10 residues. V lost 6 bases and J lost 3, with 2 bases in between. From germline, CDR1 is SQVTM and CDR2 ANQGSEA. The CDR3 DNA sequence: TGCAGCGTGTACACCGGGGAGCTGTTTTTT. It codes for CSVYTGELFF.

The table lists this clonotype with a few counts. The rearrangement joins TRBV11-3 to TRBJ2-2; D perhaps matches TRBD2 (5 bases). The germline CDR1 and CDR2 sequences are SGHNT and YENEEA. V lost 5 bases to trimming and J lost 9 bases, with 16 bases between them. This CDR3 is built from 14 residues. The DNA of the CDR3 is TGTGCCAGCAGCCTATATAGCGTAGGACGGGAGCTGTTTTTT. This encodes CASSLYSVGRELFF. Supplemented by reference TRBV11-3 and TRBJ2-2, the full variable domain reads EAGVVQSPRYKIIEKKQPVAFWCNPISGHNTLYWYLQNLGQGPELLIRYENEEAVDDSQLPKDRFSAERLKGVDSTLKIQPAELGDSAVYLCASSLYSVGRELFFGEGSRLTVL.

This clonotype was counted many times. The gene calls are TRBV6-1 and TRBJ1-2, with D perhaps matching TRBD1 (6 bases). The germline V gene has CDR1 MNHNS and CDR2 SASEGT. Trimming cost V 7 bases and J 4 bases, with 13 bases left between them. This CDR3 region has 13 residues. CDR3 coding DNA: TGTGCCAGCACAACAGGGCAGCTCTATGGCTACACCTTC. Translation: CASTTGQLYGYTF.

This clonotype was found many times. The chain is built from TRBV20-1 and TRBJ1-5; D gene uncertain. Germline CDR1 reads DFQATT; CDR2 reads SNEGSKA (reference sequence). V lost 4 bases to trimming and J lost 0 bases, with 10 bases between them. The CDR3 covers 14 residues. Written as DNA, the CDR3 is TGCAGTGCTACACCGGGTTATAGCAATCAGCCCCAGCATTTT. Its protein product is CSATPGYSNQPQHF.

J is TRBJ2-3 and V is TRBV6-4; 7 positions agree with TRBD2. V gave up 6 bases and J gave up 4 bases; unmatched junction bases: 7. Germline CDR1 MRHNA, CDR2 SNTAGT. This CDR3 is built from 14 residues. CDR3 residues: CASRREGTADTQYF. CDR3 sequence (DNA): TGTGCCAGCAGGAGGGAGGGAACGGCAGATACGCAGTATTTT.

At least ten counts were recorded for this clonotype. The genes are TRBV5-1 and TRBJ2-1, with TRBD2 matching over 13 bases. The CDR3 loop spans 18 amino acids. V lost 0 bases, J lost 4 bases, and 7 bases stayed unmatched. From germline, CDR1 is SGHRS and CDR2 YFSETQ. CDR3 region: CASSLGTSGSPLYNEQFF. CDR3 nucleotide sequence: TGCGCCAGCAGCTTGGGGACTAGCGGGAGCCCGCTTTACAATGAGCAGTTCTTC.

This clonotype was counted many times. V usage is TRBV2 and J usage is TRBJ2-1; no clear D. Germline V CDR1 and CDR2: SNHLY, FYNNEI. Between the trimmed V and J ends, which lost 5 bases and 0 bases, there was a span of 17 bases. The CDR3 runs to 17 residues. The CDR3 DNA follows: TGTGCCAGCAGTTGGACCCCTCTACTGGTCTCCTACAATGAGCAGTTCTTC. Its protein product is CASSWTPLLVSYNEQFF.

This clonotype has at least ten counts. This chain joins TRBV5-1 and TRBJ2-3, with a tentative D call TRBD1 (6 bases). CDR3 size: 14 residues. Trimming removed 5 bases from V and 2 bases from J, with 12 bases in between. Germline CDR1 and CDR2: SGHRS and YFSETQ. The DNA for the CDR3 is TGCGCCAGCAGTAGACAGGACACCACAGATACGCAGTATTTT. Protein: CASSRQDTTDTQYF.

At least ten counts were recorded for this clonotype. The chain carries TRBV6-2 or TRBV6-3 and TRBJ2-1, with D possibly TRBD1 on 5 matching bases. The germline V and J ends were trimmed by 5 bases and 4 bases, with 15 bases remaining between them. The germline gives CDR1 MNHEY, CDR2 SVGEGT. CDR3 length equals 15 residues. The CDR3, as DNA: TGTGCCAGCAGTATAGGGGTTGGGGCTTACAATGAGCAGTTCTTC. This encodes CASSIGVGAYNEQFF.

In this sample, this clonotype turned up many times. This chain uses TRBV19 with TRBJ2-1; no firm D call. Trimming cost V 9 bases and J 9 bases, with 12 bases left between them. Germline V CDR1 and CDR2: LNHDA, SQIVND (reference sequence). This CDR3 region has 11 residues. This CDR3 reads CASTDHSEQFF. CDR3 in DNA: TGTGCCAGCACCGACCACAGTGAGCAGTTCTTC.

This chain joins TRBV6-2 or TRBV6-3 and TRBJ2-5, with D possibly being TRBD2 (5 bases). Trimming cost V 0 bases and J 5 bases, with 13 bases left between them. The germline V gene has CDR1 MNHEY and CDR2 SVGEGT. The CDR3 has 15 amino acids. For the CDR3, the DNA is TGTGCCAGCAGTTACTCGCGGGCGAAACGGGAGACCCAGTACTTC. Its translation is CASSYSRAKRETQYF.

Only a few counts were recorded for this clonotype. J is TRBJ2-2 and V is TRBV20-1, with a weak D call TRBD1 (7 bases). Trimming shortened V by 6 bases and J by 5 bases, and 16 bases separated the two germline ends. Germline CDR1 reads DFQATT; CDR2 reads SNEGSKA (reference sequence). The CDR3 runs to 14 residues. The CDR3 sequence is CSAAGQIGTGELFF. DNA of the CDR3: TGCAGTGCCGCGGGACAGATAGGAACCGGGGAGCTGTTTTTT.

This clonotype was detected many times. The V and J genes are TRBV28 and TRBJ1-5, with D unclear. From germline, CDR1 is MDHEN and CDR2 SYDVKM. CDR3 length: 13 residues. Trimming left V 3 bases short and J 6 bases short, with 9 bases between. The CDR3 is CASSLRTVQPQHF. The CDR3 region has the DNA TGTGCCAGCAGTTTGAGGACTGTTCAGCCCCAGCATTTT. The full variable domain, its missing parts supplied by reference TRBV28 and TRBJ1-5, is DVKVTQSSRYLVKRTGEKVFLECVQDMDHENMFWYRQDPGLGLRLIYFSYDVKMKEKGDIPEGYSVSREKKERFSLILESASTNQTSMYLCASSLRTVQPQHFGDGTRLSIL.

This clonotype was detected a few times. The V gene is TRBV12-3 or TRBV12-4, the J gene TRBJ1-6; 11 bases fit TRBD1. The J segment lost 9 bases and the V segment lost 9 bases, leaving 4 bases of the junction unmatched. The CDR3 contains 13 residues. The CDR3 DNA reads TGTGCCAGTGCCGGGACAGGGGGTTCACCCCTCCACTTT. This gives the protein CASAGTGGSPLHF.

In its sample, this clonotype was seen once. The CDR3 coding sequence is TGTGCCAGTAACATTGGGACAGCCGGGGCCAACGTCCTGACTTTC. Encoded protein: CASNIGTAGANVLTF. The gene calls are TRBV19 and TRBJ2-6; TRBD1 matches 7 bases. CDR3 length equals 15 residues. Germline CDR1 and CDR2: LNHDA and SQIVND (reference sequence). The V segment lost 7 bases and the J segment 4 bases; nucleotides outside the gene matches: 7.

The J gene is TRBJ2-3, the V gene TRBV20-1, with TRBD2 matching 12 bases. The CDR3 spans 17 residues. Germline CDR1 is DFQATT and CDR2 is SNEGSKA (reference sequence). V trimming: 3 bases; J trimming: 0 bases; junction bases outside the gene matches: 7. The CDR3: CSASRLAGEWSTDTQYF. The CDR3 bases are TGCAGTGCTAGCAGACTAGCGGGAGAGTGGAGCACAGATACGCAGTATTTT.

Only a few counts were recorded for this clonotype. V usage is TRBV7-8 and J usage is TRBJ2-2; D may be TRBD1 (5 bases). CDR1 is SGHVS, CDR2 FQNEAQ, per germline. The CDR3 sequence is 17 residues long. Between the trimmed V and J ends, which lost 2 bases and 4 bases, there was a span of 17 bases. CDR3 sequence: CASSLSLSRAVTGELFF. The CDR3 DNA follows: TGTGCCAGCAGCTTATCTCTGTCCAGGGCTGTCACCGGGGAGCTGTTTTTT. The whole variable domain, remainder taken from reference TRBV7-8 and TRBJ2-2, is GAGVSQSPRYKVAKRGQDVALRCDPISGHVSLFWYQQALGQGPEFLTYFQNEAQLDKSGLPSDRFFAERPEGSVSTLKIQRTQQEDSAVYLCASSLSLSRAVTGELFFGEGSRLTVL.

Many counts were recorded for this clonotype. The DNA is left out, because the CDR3 cannot be placed on it with certainty; the CDR3 is given as TCRdb lists it. The genes are TRBV6-5 and TRBJ2-7; TRBD2 reflects the table's D call only, with no check against the DNA. Ends included, the CDR3 has 15 residues. Germline CDR1 is MNHEY and CDR2 is SVGAGI. CDR3: CASSSSGRVDYEQYF.

V is TRBV28 and J is TRBJ1-1; 9 bases fit TRBD1. The CDR3 contains 15 residues. With 5 bases clipped from V and 4 bases from J, the junction kept 8 bases outside the gene matches. Looked up from germline, CDR1 is MDHEN and CDR2 is SYDVKM. This CDR3 is CASSQTGGLRTEAFF. CDR3 in DNA: TGTGCCAGCAGTCAAACAGGGGGCCTTCGCACTGAAGCTTTCTTT.

This clonotype was counted between two and nine times. The chain has TRBV11-2 and TRBJ2-6; D is unresolved. Germline V gives CDR1 SGHAT, CDR2 FQNNGV. The CDR3 has 16 amino acids. V lost 4 bases and J 0 bases, leaving 10 bases between the germline ends. The CDR3 protein is CASSSLGRSGANVLTF. In DNA form, the CDR3 reads TGTGCCAGCAGCTCCCTCGGCCGCTCTGGGGCCAACGTCCTGACTTTC.

This clonotype was observed a few times. The junction and the germline gene differ at one end; a read error may be behind it. The J gene is TRBJ2-2, the V gene TRBV20-1; D is uncertain. Germline V CDR1 and CDR2: DFQATT, SNEGSKA (reference sequence). The CDR3 spans 12 residues. The CDR3 protein is CSAQENIGELFF. As DNA, the CDR3 is TGCAGTGCTCAAGAGAACATCGGGGAGCTGTTTTTT.

This clonotype was picked up many times. The chain carries TRBV29-1 and TRBJ1-1, with D possibly matching TRBD1 (5 bases). Trimming cost V 7 bases and J 3 bases, with 18 bases left between them. From germline, CDR1 is SQVTM and CDR2 ANQGSEA. The CDR3 is 14 residues long. The CDR3 DNA reads as TGCAGCGCTTTAATGCGACGGGGGGACACTGAAGCTTTCTTT. It is translated as CSALMRRGDTEAFF.

This clonotype was seen just once. V usage is TRBV29-1 and J usage is TRBJ2-2; D is unresolved. Germline assignment: CDR1 SQVTM and CDR2 ANQGSEA. This CDR3 region has 15 residues. The V gene lost 4 bases and the J gene lost 8 bases, with 20 bases spanning the gap. CDR3 sequence (DNA): TGCAGCGTTGGGGTTTTAGGACGGCGTTCTGGGGAGCTGTTTTTT. Encoded protein: CSVGVLGRRSGELFF.

This clonotype showed up many times. The chain carries TRBV7-3 and TRBJ1-5; D gene unclear. The germline V and J ends were trimmed by 5 bases and 6 bases, with 11 bases remaining between them. Germline values: CDR1 SGHTA, CDR2 FQGTGA. There are 13 residues in the CDR3. CDR3 sequence reads: CASSQWGGQPQHF. The CDR3 nucleotides read TGTGCCAGCAGCCAATGGGGAGGTCAGCCCCAGCATTTT.